The source of this T cell receptor beta chain is a study of T cells in Graves' hyperthyroidism and ophthalmopathy. Turning to the study itself: It was at initial diagnosis, before any treatment, that peripheral blood was collected.

Clinical symptoms, serum thyroxine and TRAb, thyroid ultrasound and orbital computed tomography were used for the diagnoses. CDR1 is SGDLS, CDR2 YYNGEE, per germline. CDR3 length equals 19 residues. Germline trimming cut 4 bases from V and 0 bases from J; bases unmatched to any gene: 9. The TCR beta CDR3 regions underwent amplification using RNA transcripts as the source. First-round RT-PCR targeting the TCR CDR3 was performed with the HTBI primer set. TCRdb reanalysed the multiplex PCR reads using MiXCR and keeps one entry per CDR3 protein. The repertoire includes hundreds of thousands of distinct CDR3 sequences, about a sixth of them detected once, and less than 3.5% sits in the top ten.

Sequenced input: blood. The chain carries TRBV9 and TRBJ2-1; 14 nucleotides match TRBD2. The receptor's source is a woman in her 40s with Graves' ophthalmopathy. CDR3: CASSSDTGTSGSSYNEQFF. As DNA, the CDR3 is TGTGCCAGCAGCTCGGATACCGGGACTAGCGGGAGCTCCTACAATGAGCAGTTCTTC.